This T cell receptor beta chain was identified during a study of beta chain features in type 1 diabetes. Broader study findings: Among type 1 diabetes patients, VDJ junctions had fewer insertions and more deletions. HLA effects on TCRB rearrangement stayed unresolved here.

Per the germline V gene, CDR1 is SGHTA and CDR2 is FQGNSA. The CDR3 length is 14 residues. V lost 11 bases and J lost 2, with 16 bases in between. Expressed TCRB transcripts were sequenced after all isolated RNA was converted to cDNA. Around 4 million reads per sample were averaged for naive, central memory and regulatory samples. Clones were sequenced by immunoSEQ multiplex PCR, and TCRdb holds only the in-frame ones, with some missing. The sample lists about 150,000 clones, around 10% occurring once. This clone was counted only a few times. Its target is not known. Stem cell-like memory, regulatory, central memory and naive CD4+ cells were sorted via CD45RO/CCR7/CD25/CD127/CD95/CD27.

Specimen: central memory CD4+ T cells from blood. The receptor comes from a young man in good health. V is TRBV7-2 and J is TRBJ2-1; D might be TRBD1 (6 bases). In DNA, the CDR3 is TGTGCCGGATCCCCAGGGGCTACCTACAATGAGCAGTTCTTC. Its translation is CAGSPGATYNEQFF.